This T cell receptor beta chain was obtained from a study of blood T cell repertoires in COVID-19. V was cut by 2 bases and J by 10 bases, with 12 bases left in between. The CDR3 contains 14 residues. Per germline, CDR1 SEHNR and CDR2 FQNEAQ (reference sequence). TCRdb's copy holds only in-frame clones and misses some; the assay was immunoSEQ multiplex PCR. The repertoire holds 140,000 or so clones, with 88% as singletons. Sequencing was performed on peripheral blood. This rearrangement joins TRBV7-9 to TRBJ1-6, with D possibly TRBD1 on 5 matching bases. This TCR derives from a man between 65 and 85 years old with acute or convalescent COVID-19. This chain's CDR3 is CASSLNYGGSPLHF. The CDR3, as DNA: TGTGCCAGCAGCTTAAATTACGGGGGATCACCCCTCCACTTT.